This entry concerns a single T cell receptor (beta chain). For sorted subsets, about 200 ng DNA per replicate equaled around 30,000 T cell genomes. Sequencing was performed with immunoSEQ multiplex PCR; in TCRdb, only in-frame clones are kept and a portion is missing. The sample has roughly 76,000 clones, about 61% seen once; the top ten hold about 51%. The V gene lost 0 bases and the J gene lost 0 bases, with 7 bases spanning the gap. Germline V gene sequence: CDR1 KGHSH, CDR2 LQKENI. The length of the CDR3 is 15 residues. The data stem from a study of shared clonotypes between healthy human individuals. Study-level background: The cohort comprised a couple of women and a few men. Their ages spanned 18 to 49 years.

The J gene is TRBJ2-3, the V gene TRBV18; no firm D call. Source material: memory CD8+ T cells sorted from blood. Subset of the sample: CD45RO+ cells pooled with CCR7-negative TemRA cells. The sequence was obtained from a man younger than 45 in good health. In DNA form, the CDR3 reads TGTGCCAGCTCACCACCGGGCCACAGCACAGATACGCAGTATTTT. Translating gives CASSPPGHSTDTQYF.